What follows are 9 T cell receptor beta chains derived from one specimen sequenced in a study of blood T cell repertoires in COVID-19. Sequencing was performed with immunoSEQ multiplex PCR; in TCRdb, only in-frame clones are kept and a portion is missing. The sample carries around 140,000 clones, around 87% recorded once. Sequenced sample: PBMCs or T cells enriched from blood (not recorded which). Every receptor here comes from a man in his fifties or sixties who had recovered from COVID-19.

The chain employs TRBV14 and TRBJ2-1; no firm D call. Trimming took 4 bases from V and 13 from J, leaving 14 bases between them. The CDR3 is 12 amino acids. Germline V gene sequence: CDR1 SGHDN, CDR2 FVKESK. The CDR3 DNA follows: TGTGCCAGCAGCCCGAACCGGGTATCACAGTTCTTC. This encodes CASSPNRVSQFF.

V is TRBV5-5 and J is TRBJ2-1; D is possibly TRBD1 (6 bases). This CDR3 has 16 residues. Trimming removed 1 base at V and 3 bases at J, with 14 bases between. Germline V CDR1 and CDR2: SGHKS, YYEKEE (reference sequence). The CDR3 is CASSLRSDRYYNEQFF. The CDR3 nucleotides are TGTGCCAGCAGCTTGAGGTCCGACAGGTACTACAATGAGCAGTTCTTC.

The rearrangement uses TRBV6-1 and TRBJ2-5; 11 bases match TRBD2. The CDR3 consists of 17 residues. Germline loops: CDR1 MNHNS, CDR2 SASEGT. Losses at the gene ends were 4 bases for V and 1 base for J; bases not matched to a gene: 8. CDR3 residues: CASSGRASGGTQETQYF. CDR3 in DNA: TGTGCCAGCAGTGGTCGGGCTAGCGGGGGGACCCAAGAGACCCAGTACTTC.

The V and J genes are TRBV6-5 and TRBJ2-1; 11 positions match TRBD1. The germline gives CDR1 MNHEY, CDR2 SVGAGI. V was clipped by 7 bases and J by 7 bases; unmatched bases: 9. The CDR3 runs 15 residues. For the CDR3, the DNA is TGTGCCAGCAATCAGGGACAGGGGGTTCTGAATGAGCAGTTCTTC. This codes for CASNQGQGVLNEQFF.

CDR3 sequence reads: CASSPFPTLAGVDNEQFF. The CDR3 DNA is TGTGCCAGCAGCCCCTTCCCAACTCTAGCGGGAGTAGACAATGAGCAGTTCTTC. This sequence joins TRBV4-2 and TRBJ2-1, with 10 positions matching TRBD2. V lost 4 bases to trimming and J lost 5 bases; unmatched junction nucleotides: 14. CDR3 size: 18 residues. CDR1 is LGHNA, CDR2 YNFKEQ, per germline.

The chain has TRBV5-3 and TRBJ2-1, with a possible D match to TRBD1 (7 bases). TRBV5-3 is filed as an ORF, its function uncertain. V lost 3 bases and J lost 3, with 10 bases in between. The CDR3 is 14 residues long. The CDR3 reads CARSCGTDYNEQFF. DNA of the CDR3: TGTGCCAGAAGCTGCGGGACAGACTACAATGAGCAGTTCTTC.

This rearrangement joins TRBV24-1 to TRBJ1-5; D gene uncertain. V was trimmed by 3 bases and J by 5 bases, leaving 7 bases between them. The CDR3 has 13 residues. From germline, CDR1 is KGHDR and CDR2 SFDVKD. CDR3 region: CATSDGGHQPQHF. As DNA, the CDR3 is TGTGCCACCAGTGATGGAGGGCATCAGCCCCAGCATTTT.

The gene calls are TRBV20-1 and TRBJ2-3, with D possibly being TRBD2 (5 bases). CDR3 size: 11 residues. Per the germline V gene, CDR1 is DFQATT and CDR2 is SNEGSKA (reference sequence). V was clipped by 8 bases and J by 2 bases, with 8 bases between them. The CDR3 loop reads CSKRATDTQYF. The CDR3 nucleotides are TGCAGTAAGAGGGCCACAGATACGCAGTATTTT.

As DNA, the CDR3 is TGCGCCAGCAGCTTGGGTACAGGGGCGGCCTACAATGAGCAGTTCTTC. This gives the protein CASSLGTGAAYNEQFF. The rearrangement links TRBV5-1 to TRBJ2-1; TRBD1 matches 7 bases. The CDR3 spans 16 residues. Trimming removed 0 bases from V and 2 bases from J; junction bases left unmatched: 5. Germline V lookup: CDR1 SGHRS, CDR2 YFSETQ.